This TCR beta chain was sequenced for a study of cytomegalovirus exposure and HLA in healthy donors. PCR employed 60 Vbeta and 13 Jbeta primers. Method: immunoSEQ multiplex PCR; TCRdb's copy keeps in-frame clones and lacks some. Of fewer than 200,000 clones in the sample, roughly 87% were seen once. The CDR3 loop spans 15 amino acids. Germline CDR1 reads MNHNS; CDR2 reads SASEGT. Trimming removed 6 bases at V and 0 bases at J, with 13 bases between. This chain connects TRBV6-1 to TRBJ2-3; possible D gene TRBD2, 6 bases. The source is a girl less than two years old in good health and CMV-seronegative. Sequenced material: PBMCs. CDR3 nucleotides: TGTGCCAGCAGGATTACGGGACTTAGCACAGATACGCAGTATTTT. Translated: CASRITGLSTDTQYF.